This T cell receptor beta chain was sequenced for a study of cytomegalovirus exposure and HLA in healthy donors. Findings of the study overall: In vitro confirmation showed a few CMV-associated chains to be CMV antigen specific.

To note about this clone: Its antigen is currently unknown.

The CDR3 consists of 14 residues. V was clipped by 4 bases and J by 3 bases; unmatched bases: 5. Germline lookup yields CDR1 SGHRS and CDR2 YFSETQ. A multiplex PCR was run with 60 Vbeta primers and 13 Jbeta primers. Sequencing used immunoSEQ multiplex PCR; TCRdb keeps in-frame clones, though not all of them. The table counts 75,000 to 95,000 clones; approximately 4.2% lies in the top ten. Sequencing was performed on PBMCs. This receptor was taken from a man aged 25 to 45 in good health and CMV-seronegative. The chain carries TRBV5-1 and TRBJ2-5; TRBD2 aligns across 8 bases. The CDR3 nucleotides read TGCGCCAGCAGCCCGGGGGGGGCCGAAGAGACCCAGTACTTC. This gives the protein CASSPGGAEETQYF.